Here is one T cell receptor (beta chain) with its context. The V end was cut by 7 bases, the J end by 4 bases, with 15 bases between. The length of the CDR3 is 13 residues. The germline V gene encodes CDR1 SGHRS and CDR2 YFSETQ. These data are taken from a study of T cell changes during pregnancy in multiple sclerosis. Sequencing was performed with immunoSEQ multiplex PCR; in TCRdb, only in-frame clones are kept and a portion is missing. The profile shows 99,000 or so clones, around 93% of them singletons. The clonotype comes from a female donor with multiple sclerosis, enrolled in a pregnancy study. Here the sequenced sample was peripheral blood, taken after pregnancy. J is TRBJ2-7 and V is TRBV5-1; D gene ambiguous. The CDR3 reads CASGALHGYEQYF. The CDR3 bases are TGCGCCAGCGGCGCTTTACACGGGTACGAGCAGTACTTC.